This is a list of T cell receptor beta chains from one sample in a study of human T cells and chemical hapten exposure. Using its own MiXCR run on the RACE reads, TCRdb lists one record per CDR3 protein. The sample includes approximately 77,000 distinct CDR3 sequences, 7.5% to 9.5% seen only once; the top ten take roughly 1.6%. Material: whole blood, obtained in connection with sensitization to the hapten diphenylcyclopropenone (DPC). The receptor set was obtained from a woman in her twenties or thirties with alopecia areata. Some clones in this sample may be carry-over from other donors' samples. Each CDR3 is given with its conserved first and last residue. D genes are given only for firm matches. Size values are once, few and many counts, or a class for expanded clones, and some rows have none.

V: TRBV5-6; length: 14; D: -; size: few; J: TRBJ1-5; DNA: TGTGCCAGCAGCTTGGGGGCAGGGGCTCAGCCCCAGCATTTT; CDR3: CASSLGAGAQPQHF
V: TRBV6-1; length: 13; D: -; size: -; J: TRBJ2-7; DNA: TGTGCCAGCAGAGACAGGGAGGTTGGCGAGCAGTACTTC; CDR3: CASRDREVGEQYF
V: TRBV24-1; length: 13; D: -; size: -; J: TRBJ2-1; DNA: TGTGCCACCAGCCCAGGGGGGGGCAATGAGCAGTTCTTC; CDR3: CATSPGGGNEQFF
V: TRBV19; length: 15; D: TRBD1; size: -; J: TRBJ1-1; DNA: TGTGCCAGTAGTCCGACGGACAGGGATAACACTGAAGCTTTCTTT; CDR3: CASSPTDRDNTEAFF
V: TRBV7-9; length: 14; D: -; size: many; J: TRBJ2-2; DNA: TGTGCCAGCAGCCCACCCGCGAACACCGGGGAGCTGTTTTTT; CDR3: CASSPPANTGELFF
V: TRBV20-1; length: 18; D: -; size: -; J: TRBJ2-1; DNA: TGCAGTGCTAGATATCCCCGAGGCCCGGGGACTTCCTACAATGAGCAGTTCTTC; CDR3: CSARYPRGPGTSYNEQFF
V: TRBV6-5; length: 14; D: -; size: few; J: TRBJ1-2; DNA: TGTGCCAGCAGTTACTCGACGGCTACGGATGGCTACACCTTC; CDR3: CASSYSTATDGYTF
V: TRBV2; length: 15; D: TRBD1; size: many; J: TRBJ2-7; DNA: TGTGCCAGCAGTGGACCGGGACAGGGCTCCTACGAGCAGTACTTC; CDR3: CASSGPGQGSYEQYF
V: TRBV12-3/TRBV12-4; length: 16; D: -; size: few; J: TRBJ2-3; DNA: TGTGCCAGCAGTTTATTCGTGCGAATTAGCACAGATACGCAGTATTTT; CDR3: CASSLFVRISTDTQYF
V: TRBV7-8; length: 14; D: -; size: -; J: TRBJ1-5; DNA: TGTGCCAGCAGCTTCAGCAGGGGAGATCAGCCCCAGCATTTT; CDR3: CASSFSRGDQPQHF
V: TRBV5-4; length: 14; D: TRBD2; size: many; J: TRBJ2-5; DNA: TGTGCCAGCAGTCCGGGGGGAGGGCAAGAGACCCAGTACTTC; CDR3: CASSPGGGQETQYF
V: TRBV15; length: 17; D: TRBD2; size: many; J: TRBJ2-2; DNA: TGTGCCACCAGCAGAGATTGGAGCGGGGGCCATTCGTGGGAGCTGTTTTTT; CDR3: CATSRDWSGGHSWELFF
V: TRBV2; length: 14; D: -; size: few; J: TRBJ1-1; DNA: TGTGCCAGCAGTGATAGGCAAATGAACACTGAAGCTTTCTTT; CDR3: CASSDRQMNTEAFF
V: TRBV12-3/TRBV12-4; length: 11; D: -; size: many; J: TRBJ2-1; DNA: TGTGCCAGCAGTTTAGAGTATGAGCAGTTCTTC; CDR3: CASSLEYEQFF
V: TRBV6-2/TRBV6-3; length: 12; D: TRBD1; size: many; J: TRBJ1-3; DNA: TGTGCCACCGGGACAGCTGGAAACACCATATATTTT; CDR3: CATGTAGNTIYF
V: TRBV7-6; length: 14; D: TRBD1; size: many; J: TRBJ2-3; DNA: TGTGCCAGCAGCTTAGCGGGAAAACAGGGGGCAGGGGATTTT; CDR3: CASSLAGKQGAGDF
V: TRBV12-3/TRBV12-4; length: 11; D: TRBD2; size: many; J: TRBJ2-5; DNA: TGTGCCAGCACCCGCGGGAGAGCCCAGTACTTC; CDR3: CASTRGRAQYF
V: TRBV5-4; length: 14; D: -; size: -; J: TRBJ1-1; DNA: TGTGCCAGCAGCCCTTACACCGCGGAGACTGAAGCTTTCTTT; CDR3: CASSPYTAETEAFF
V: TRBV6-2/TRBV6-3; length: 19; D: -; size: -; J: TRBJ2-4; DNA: TGTGCCAGCAGTTACTCGACTTCTTTAGAGAGCCTAGCCAAAAACATTCAGTACTTC; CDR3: CASSYSTSLESLAKNIQYF
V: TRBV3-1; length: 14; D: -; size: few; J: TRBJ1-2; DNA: TGTGCCAGCAGCCCCTTTGAAAACTCCTATGGCTACACCTTC; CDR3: CASSPFENSYGYTF
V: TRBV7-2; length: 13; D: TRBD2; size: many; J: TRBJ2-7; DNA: TGTGCCAGCGGCGAGCGGGGGAACTACGAGCAGTACTTC; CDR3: CASGERGNYEQYF
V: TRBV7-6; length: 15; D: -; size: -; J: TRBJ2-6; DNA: TGTGCCAGCAGCCCCACGCCCAGGGGCCGCAACGTCCTGACTTTC; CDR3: CASSPTPRGRNVLTF
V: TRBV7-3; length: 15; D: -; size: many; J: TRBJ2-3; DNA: TGTGCCAGCACCCAGACTAGTTCACGGACAGATACGCAGTATTTT; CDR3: CASTQTSSRTDTQYF
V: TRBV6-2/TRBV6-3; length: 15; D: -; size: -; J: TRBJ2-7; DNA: TGTGCCAGCAGTCGCGGGACGGTCACGCTCCACGAGCAGTACTTC; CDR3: CASSRGTVTLHEQYF
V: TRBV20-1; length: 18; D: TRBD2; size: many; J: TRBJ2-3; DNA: TGCAGTGCTCGCCCCCAAAGAGATTACGGACTAGCATCCGATACGCAGTATTTT; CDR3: CSARPQRDYGLASDTQYF
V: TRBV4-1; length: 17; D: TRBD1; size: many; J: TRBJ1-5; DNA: TGCGCCAGCAGCCAAGCCACCACCGGGACAGGGGGTCAGCCCCAGCATTTT; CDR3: CASSQATTGTGGQPQHF
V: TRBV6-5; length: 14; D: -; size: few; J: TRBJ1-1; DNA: TGTGCCAGCAGCCCCGGGGAGTTTGCTACTGAAGCTTTCTTT; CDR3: CASSPGEFATEAFF
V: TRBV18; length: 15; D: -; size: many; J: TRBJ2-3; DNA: TGTGCCAGCTCACCACTGGTCAGGGTCACAGATACGCAGTATTTT; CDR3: CASSPLVRVTDTQYF
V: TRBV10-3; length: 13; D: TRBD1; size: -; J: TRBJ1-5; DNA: TGTGCCATCAGTGACGGGGACAGTCAGCCCCAGCATTTT; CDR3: CAISDGDSQPQHF
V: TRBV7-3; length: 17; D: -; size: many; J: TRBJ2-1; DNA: TGTGCCAGCAGCTTATATGGGGGTACGAGCTCCTACAATGAGCAGTTCTTC; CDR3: CASSLYGGTSSYNEQFF
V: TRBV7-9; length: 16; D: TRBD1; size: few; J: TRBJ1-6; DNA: TGTGCCAGCAGCCGCGGGACAGGCTCCTATAATTCACCCCTCCACTTT; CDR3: CASSRGTGSYNSPLHF
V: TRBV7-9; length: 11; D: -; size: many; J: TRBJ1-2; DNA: TGTGCCAGCGCGCACTCAGATGGCTACACCTTC; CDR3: CASAHSDGYTF
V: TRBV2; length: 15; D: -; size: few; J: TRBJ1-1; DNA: TGTGCCAGCAGTGAAATGGCCGGGGTCTGGGCTGAAGCTTTCTTT; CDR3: CASSEMAGVWAEAFF
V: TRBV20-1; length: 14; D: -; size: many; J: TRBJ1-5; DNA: TGCAGTGCTAGTGCCCTGGAAAGCAATCAGCCCCAGCATTTT; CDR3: CSASALESNQPQHF
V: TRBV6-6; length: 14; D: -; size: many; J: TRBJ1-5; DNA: TGTGCCAGCCAACAGACCTCTAGCAATCAGCCCCAGCATTTT; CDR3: CASQQTSSNQPQHF
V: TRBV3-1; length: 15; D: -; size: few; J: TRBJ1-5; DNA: TGTGCCAGCAGCCCCTCCCCCGGGGGCGATCAGCCCCAGCATTTT; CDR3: CASSPSPGGDQPQHF
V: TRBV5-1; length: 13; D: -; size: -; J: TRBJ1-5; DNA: TGCGCCAGCAGCTTACAAGAGGGTCAGCCCCAGCATTTT; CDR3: CASSLQEGQPQHF
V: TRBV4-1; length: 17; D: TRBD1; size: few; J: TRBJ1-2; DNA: TGCGCCAGCAGCCAAGACCTCGGGACAGGGGGCGCGGGGGGCTACACCTTC; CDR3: CASSQDLGTGGAGGYTF
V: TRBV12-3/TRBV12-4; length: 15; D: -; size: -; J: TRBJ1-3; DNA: TGTGCCAGCAGTTTCGGAGGGAGATCTGGAAACACCATATATTTT; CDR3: CASSFGGRSGNTIYF
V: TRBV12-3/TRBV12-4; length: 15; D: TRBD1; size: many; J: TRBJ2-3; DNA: TGTGCCAGCAGTTTCCTGCAGGGGGAAGGGGATACGCAGTATTTT; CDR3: CASSFLQGEGDTQYF
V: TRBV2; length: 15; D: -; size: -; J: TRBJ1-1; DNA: TGTGCCAGCAGTGTGGTGGGCAGGGTGTACACTGAAGCTTTCTTT; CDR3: CASSVVGRVYTEAFF
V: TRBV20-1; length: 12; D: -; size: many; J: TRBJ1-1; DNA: TGCAGTGCAAGGGACATGAACACTGAAGCTTTCTTT; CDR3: CSARDMNTEAFF
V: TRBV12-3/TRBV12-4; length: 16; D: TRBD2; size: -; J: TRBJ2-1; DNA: TGTGCCAGCAGTGGACCAAGCGGGGGGCAGTACAATGAGCAGTTCTTC; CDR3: CASSGPSGGQYNEQFF
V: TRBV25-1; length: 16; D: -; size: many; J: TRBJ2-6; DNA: TGTGCCAGCAGTGAAAAGCCAGACTCTGGGGCCAACGTCCTGACTTTC; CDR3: CASSEKPDSGANVLTF
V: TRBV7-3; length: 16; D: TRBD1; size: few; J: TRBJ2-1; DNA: TGTGCCAGCAGCTTAACTGGAGACAGGGACTACAATGAGCAGTTCTTC; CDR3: CASSLTGDRDYNEQFF
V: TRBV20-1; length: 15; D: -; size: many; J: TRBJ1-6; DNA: TGCAGTGCTAGAGAAGGAAGCTCCTATAATTCACCCCTCCACTTT; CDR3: CSAREGSSYNSPLHF
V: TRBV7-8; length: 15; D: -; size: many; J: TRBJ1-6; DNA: TGTGCCAGCAGCTTAGCGTCTTCGTCTAATTCACCCCTCCACTTT; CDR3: CASSLASSSNSPLHF
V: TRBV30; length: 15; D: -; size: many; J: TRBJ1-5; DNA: TGTGCCTGGAGTGTAGGTCGGCAGAACAATCAGCCCCAGCATTTT; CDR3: CAWSVGRQNNQPQHF
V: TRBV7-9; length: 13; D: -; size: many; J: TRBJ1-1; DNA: TGTGCCAGCAGCCTCCCCCAGAACACTGAAGCTTTCTTT; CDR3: CASSLPQNTEAFF
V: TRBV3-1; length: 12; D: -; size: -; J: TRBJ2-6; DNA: TGTGCCGCAGGCTCTGGGGCCAACGTCCTGACTTTC; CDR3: CAAGSGANVLTF
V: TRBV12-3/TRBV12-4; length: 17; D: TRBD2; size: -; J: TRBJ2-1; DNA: TGTGCCAGCAGTTTTGGGTACTGGCGGGGGGGAATCGATGAGCAGTTCTTC; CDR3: CASSFGYWRGGIDEQFF
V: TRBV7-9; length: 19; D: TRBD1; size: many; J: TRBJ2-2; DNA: TGTGCCAGCAGCGCGCCGATCGAGACAGGGTATTCGAACACCGGGGAGCTGTTTTTT; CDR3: CASSAPIETGYSNTGELFF
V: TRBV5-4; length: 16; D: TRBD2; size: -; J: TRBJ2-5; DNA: TGTGCCAGCAGCTTGGGACTAGCGGGGCACCAAGAGACCCAGTACTTC; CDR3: CASSLGLAGHQETQYF